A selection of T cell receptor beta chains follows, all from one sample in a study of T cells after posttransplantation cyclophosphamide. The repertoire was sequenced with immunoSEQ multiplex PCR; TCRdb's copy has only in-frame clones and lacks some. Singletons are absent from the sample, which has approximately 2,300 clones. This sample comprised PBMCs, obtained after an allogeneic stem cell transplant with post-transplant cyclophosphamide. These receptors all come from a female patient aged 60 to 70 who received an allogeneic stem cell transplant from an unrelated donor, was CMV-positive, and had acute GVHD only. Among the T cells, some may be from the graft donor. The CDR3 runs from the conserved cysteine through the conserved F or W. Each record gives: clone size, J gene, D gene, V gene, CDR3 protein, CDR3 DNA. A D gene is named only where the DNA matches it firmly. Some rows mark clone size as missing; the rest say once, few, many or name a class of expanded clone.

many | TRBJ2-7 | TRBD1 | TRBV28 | CASTRDRPYEQYF | TGTGCCAGCACCCGGGACAGGCCCTACGAGCAGTACTTC
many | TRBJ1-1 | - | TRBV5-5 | CASSHGPRAYTEAFF | TGTGCCAGCAGCCATGGGCCCAGGGCTTACACTGAAGCTTTCTTT
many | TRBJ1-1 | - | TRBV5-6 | CASSRIEGLGAFF | TGTGCCAGCAGCAGGATTGAGGGGCTTGGAGCTTTCTTT
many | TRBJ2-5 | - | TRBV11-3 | CASSLEHRETQYF | TGTGCCAGCAGCTTAGAGCACAGAGAGACCCAGTACTTC
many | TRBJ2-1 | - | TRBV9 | CASSVDSPNYNEQFF | TGTGCCAGCAGCGTAGACTCACCTAACTACAATGAGCAGTTCTTC
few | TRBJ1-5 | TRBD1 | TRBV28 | CASSLGQGGNQPQHF | TGTGCCAGCAGTTTAGGACAGGGCGGCAATCAGCCCCAGCATTTT
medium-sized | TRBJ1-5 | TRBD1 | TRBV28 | CASSLPRGLGQPQHF | TGTGCCAGCAGTTTGCCCAGGGGGCTGGGGCAGCCCCAGCATTTT
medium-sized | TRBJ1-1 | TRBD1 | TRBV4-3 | CASSRGQTNTEAFF | TGCGCCAGCAGCCGGGGACAGACTAACACTGAAGCTTTCTTT
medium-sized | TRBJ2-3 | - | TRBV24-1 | CATSEIQGPDTQYF | TGTGCCACCAGTGAGATACAGGGACCAGATACGCAGTATTTT
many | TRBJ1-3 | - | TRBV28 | CASSLFRGPRGNTIYF | TGTGCCAGCAGTTTATTCAGGGGCCCAAGGGGAAACACCATATATTTT
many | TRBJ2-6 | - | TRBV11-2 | CASSLGLASSAGANVLTF | TGTGCCAGCAGCTTAGGGCTAGCGAGTTCAGCAGGGGCCAACGTCCTGACTTTC
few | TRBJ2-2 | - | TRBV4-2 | CASSQDQDSHTGELFF | TGTGCCAGCAGCCAAGATCAGGACAGCCACACCGGGGAGCTGTTTTTT
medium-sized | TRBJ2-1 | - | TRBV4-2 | CASSQPTVSSYNEQFF | TGTGCCAGCAGCCAGCCCACAGTTAGCTCCTACAATGAGCAGTTCTTC
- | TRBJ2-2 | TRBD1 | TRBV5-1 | CASSNHRDRGLAGELFF | TGCGCCAGCAGCAACCACCGGGACAGGGGGCTGGCAGGGGAGCTGTTTTTT
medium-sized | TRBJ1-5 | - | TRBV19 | CASESEGNQPQHF | TGTGCCAGTGAATCCGAGGGGAATCAGCCCCAGCATTTT
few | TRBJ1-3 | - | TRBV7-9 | CASRSQVGSGNTIYF | TGTGCCAGCAGGTCTCAGGTCGGCTCTGGAAACACCATATATTTT
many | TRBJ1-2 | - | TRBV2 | CASSGRWAGGYTF | TGTGCCAGCAGTGGCCGTTGGGCAGGAGGCTACACCTTC
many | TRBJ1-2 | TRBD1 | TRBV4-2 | CASSRTTGSATRGYTF | TGTGCCAGCAGCCGAACGACAGGGTCCGCTACGAGGGGCTACACCTTC
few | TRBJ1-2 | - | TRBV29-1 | CSVKGAGARSYGYTF | TGCAGCGTAAAAGGGGCGGGGGCGCGGTCCTATGGCTACACCTTC
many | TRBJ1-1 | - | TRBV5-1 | CASSPGAGAGTEAFF | TGCGCCAGCAGCCCTGGGGCAGGAGCCGGCACTGAAGCTTTCTTT
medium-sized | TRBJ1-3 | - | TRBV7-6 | CASSLAPRGGENTIYF | TGTGCCAGCAGCTTAGCGCCCAGGGGAGGTGAAAACACCATATATTTT
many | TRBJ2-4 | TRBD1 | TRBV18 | CASSLGTGDKNIQYF | TGTGCCAGCTCACTCGGGACAGGCGACAAAAACATTCAGTACTTC
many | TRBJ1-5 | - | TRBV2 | CASSERGNSNQPQHF | TGTGCCAGCAGTGAAAGGGGGAATAGCAATCAGCCCCAGCATTTT
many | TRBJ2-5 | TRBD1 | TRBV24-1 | CATSEQGFGTQYF | TGTGCCACCAGCGAACAGGGGTTCGGGACCCAGTACTTC